This T cell receptor (beta chain) originates from a study of blood T cell repertoires in COVID-19. Study-wide context: The United States, Italy and Spain were the sources of the acute and convalescent COVID-19 samples. The analysed material was cDNA or gDNA that came from T cells, B-cell-depleted T cells, or PBMCs.

Original data processing: Researchers report that nucleated cell counts were estimated from reference gene primer amplification. Clones were sequenced by immunoSEQ multiplex PCR, and TCRdb holds only the in-frame ones, with some missing. D and trimming come from the DNA, and the V and J calls and clone size come from that table. The table lists about 300,000 clones, about 82% of them singletons. Material: peripheral blood. This TCR derives from a woman aged 45-65 years with acute or convalescent COVID-19.

The CDR3 nucleotides are TGTGCCAGCCGACAGGTTATGAGCTCCTACGAGCAGTACTTC. Its translation is CASRQVMSSYEQYF. The chain couples TRBV28 to TRBJ2-7; D might be TRBD1 (6 bases). The CDR3 runs to 14 residues. Looked up from germline, CDR1 is MDHEN and CDR2 is SYDVKM. V lost 8 bases and J 0 bases, leaving 14 bases between the germline ends.